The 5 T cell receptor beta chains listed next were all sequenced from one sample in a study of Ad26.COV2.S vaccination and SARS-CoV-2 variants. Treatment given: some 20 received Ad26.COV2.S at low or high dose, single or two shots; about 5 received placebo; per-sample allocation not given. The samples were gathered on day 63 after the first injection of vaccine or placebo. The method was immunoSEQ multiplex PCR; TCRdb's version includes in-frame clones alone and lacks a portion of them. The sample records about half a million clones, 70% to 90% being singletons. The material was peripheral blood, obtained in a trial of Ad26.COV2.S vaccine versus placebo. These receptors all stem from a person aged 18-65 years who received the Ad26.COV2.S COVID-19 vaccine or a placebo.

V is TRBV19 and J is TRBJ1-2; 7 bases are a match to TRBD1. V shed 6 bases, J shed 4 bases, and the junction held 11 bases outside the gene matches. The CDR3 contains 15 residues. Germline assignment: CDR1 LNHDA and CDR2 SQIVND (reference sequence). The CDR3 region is CASSGQASAGYGYTF. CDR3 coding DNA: TGTGCCAGTAGCGGACAGGCCTCCGCCGGCTATGGCTACACCTTC.

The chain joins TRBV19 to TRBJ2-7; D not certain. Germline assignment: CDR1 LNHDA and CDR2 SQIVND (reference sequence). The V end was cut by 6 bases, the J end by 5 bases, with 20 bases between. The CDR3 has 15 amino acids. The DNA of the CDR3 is TGTGCCAGTAGCCATCGACTGGCAGCTTGGGACGAGCAGTACTTC. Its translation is CASSHRLAAWDEQYF.

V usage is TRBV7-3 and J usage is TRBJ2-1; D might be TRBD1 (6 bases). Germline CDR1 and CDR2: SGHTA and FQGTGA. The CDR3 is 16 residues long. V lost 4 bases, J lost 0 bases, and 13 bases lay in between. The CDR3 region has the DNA TGTGCCAGCAGCTCAGGGGACCCGAGCTCCTACAATGAGCAGTTCTTC. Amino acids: CASSSGDPSSYNEQFF.

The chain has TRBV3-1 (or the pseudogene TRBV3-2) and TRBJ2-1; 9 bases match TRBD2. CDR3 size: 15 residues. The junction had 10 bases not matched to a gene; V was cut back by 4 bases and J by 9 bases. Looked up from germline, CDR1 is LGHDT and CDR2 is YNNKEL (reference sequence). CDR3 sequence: CASSLAGAISSEQFF. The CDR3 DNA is TGTGCCAGCAGCCTAGCGGGAGCGATCTCTAGTGAGCAGTTCTTC.

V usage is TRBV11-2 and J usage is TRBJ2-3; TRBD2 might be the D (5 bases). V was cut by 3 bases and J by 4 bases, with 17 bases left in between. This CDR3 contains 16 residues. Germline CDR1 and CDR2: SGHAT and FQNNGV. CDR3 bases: TGTGCCAGCAGCTTTTTAGCGTCAGATGTGGCAGATACGCAGTATTTT. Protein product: CASSFLASDVADTQYF.